The T cell receptor beta chain under discussion was sequenced for a study of T cells in Graves' hyperthyroidism and ophthalmopathy. Study as a whole: Once the initial diagnosis was made, peripheral blood was obtained before any treatment. General study results and limits: Most thyroid clonotypes with frequency above 0.001 were detected in blood.

The table lists this clonotype with a few counts. What it binds is not known. V trimming: 0 bases; J trimming: 2 bases; junction bases outside the gene matches: 2. Germline CDR1 reads LGHNA; CDR2 reads YNFKEQ. The CDR3 covers 16 residues. It was RNA transcripts that yielded the amplified TCR beta CDR3 regions. HTBI primers drove first-round RT-PCR of the TCR CDR3. TCRdb called the multiplex PCR reads again in MiXCR, with one record for every CDR3 protein. The repertoire holds some 490,000 distinct CDR3 sequences, with around a fifth as singletons. Sequencing was done on a sample of blood. The TCR originated in a woman aged 70-85 years with Graves' ophthalmopathy. The V and J genes are TRBV4-2 and TRBJ2-3; TRBD2 matches 10 bases. CDR3 loop: CASSQDLAGDTDTQYF. As DNA, the CDR3 is TGTGCCAGCAGCCAAGATCTAGCGGGAGACACAGATACGCAGTATTTT.